This is a list of T cell receptor beta chains from one sample in a study of blood T cell repertoires in COVID-19. Some clones are missing from TCRdb's copy, which holds only in-frame ones; the method was immunoSEQ multiplex PCR. The data hold roughly 70,000 clones, with about 86% observed a single time. Sequencing was performed on peripheral blood. These receptors were obtained from a man in his 70s with active COVID-19. Each CDR3 is given with its conserved first and last residue. A D gene is named only where the DNA matches it firmly. Clone size is stated in some rows and not others, as once, few, many or a class when expanded.

j_call v_call d_call clone_size cdr3_aa cdr3_nt
TRBJ2-1 TRBV6-5 - - CASSYGPHNEQFF TGTGCCAGCAGTTACGGGCCCCACAATGAGCAGTTCTTC
TRBJ2-3 TRBV25-1 - - CASSEPTRGITDTQYF TGTGCCAGCAGTGAACCTACCAGGGGTATCACAGATACGCAGTATTTT
TRBJ2-2 TRBV27 TRBD1 - CASNPGPDRVRTGELFF TGTGCCAGCAACCCGGGGCCCGACAGGGTTCGCACCGGGGAGCTGTTTTTT
TRBJ2-2 TRBV27 - - CASSPGGGGLFF TGTGCCAGCAGCCCGGGAGGGGGCGGGCTGTTTTTT
TRBJ2-1 TRBV30 - - CAWSVAARDNEQFF TGTGCCTGGAGTGTGGCCGCACGTGACAATGAGCAGTTCTTC
TRBJ2-7 TRBV18 - - CASSQSGSPVGEQYF TGTGCCAGCTCACAATCAGGTAGTCCCGTGGGCGAGCAGTACTTC
TRBJ2-5 TRBV4-1 TRBD2 - CASSQTRGETQYF TGCGCCAGCAGCCAGACGCGGGGGGAGACCCAGTACTTC
TRBJ1-1 TRBV7-2 - - CASSLARSRGGTEAFF TGTGCCAGCAGCTTAGCTCGGTCGAGAGGCGGCACTGAAGCTTTCTTT
TRBJ2-3 TRBV7-9 - - CASSLAVRDTQYF TGTGCCAGCAGCTTAGCGGTTCGGGATACGCAGTATTTT
TRBJ1-4 TRBV19 - - CASTPGRVGIRLFF TGTGCCAGTACCCCGGGCAGGGTCGGTATTCGGCTGTTTTTT
TRBJ1-1 TRBV21-1 - - CASSKPIGQAYNTEAFF TGTGCCAGCAGCAAACCCATTGGACAGGCTTATAACACTGAAGCTTTCTTT
TRBJ1-1 TRBV28 TRBD1 - CASSLLGTGGPNTEAFF TGTGCCAGCAGTTTACTCGGGACAGGGGGCCCGAACACTGAAGCTTTCTTT
TRBJ2-7 TRBV19 TRBD1 - CASSAVWDRAYEQYF TGTGCCAGTAGTGCGGTGTGGGACAGGGCCTACGAGCAGTACTTC
TRBJ2-7 TRBV28 TRBD2 - CASRLAGSRYEQYF TGTGCCAGCAGGTTAGCGGGGTCGAGGTACGAGCAGTACTTC
TRBJ2-3 TRBV19 TRBD1 - CASSIEGQKQYF TGTGCCAGTAGTATCGAGGGACAGAAGCAGTATTTT
TRBJ1-3 TRBV15 - - CATSREGGLSGNTIYF TGTGCCACCAGCAGAGAGGGGGGGCTATCCGGAAACACCATATATTTT
TRBJ2-7 TRBV4-1 TRBD2 - CASSQTGGDEGYEQYF TGCGCCAGCAGCCAGACGGGGGGGGATGAGGGGTACGAGCAGTACTTC
TRBJ2-2 TRBV5-6 TRBD2 - CASSPELATGELFF TGTGCCAGCAGCCCCGAACTAGCGACCGGGGAGCTGTTTTTT
TRBJ2-7 TRBV15 TRBD2 once CATSPRETYEQYF TGTGCCACCAGCCCGCGGGAGACCTACGAGCAGTACTTC
TRBJ2-1 TRBV6-1 TRBD2 - CASSEEGGTSLFF TGTGCCAGCAGTGAAGAGGGAGGGACTAGTTTGTTCTTC
TRBJ2-7 TRBV18 TRBD1 few CASSSRDRVGSYEQYF TGTGCCAGCTCATCTCGGGACAGGGTAGGGTCCTACGAGCAGTACTTC
TRBJ2-7 TRBV29-1 TRBD1 - CSAHPGDRGEQYF TGCAGCGCCCACCCCGGCGACAGGGGCGAGCAGTACTTC
TRBJ1-1 TRBV29-1 - - CSVEAQQGTEAFF TGCAGCGTTGAGGCCCAGCAGGGGACTGAAGCTTTCTTT
TRBJ2-5 TRBV5-6 - - CASSPATGETQYF TGTGCCAGCAGCCCCGCCACAGGGGAGACCCAGTACTTC
TRBJ1-2 TRBV5-1 - - CASSLVADSYGYTF TGCGCCAGCAGCTTGGTGGCGGACAGCTATGGCTACACCTTC
TRBJ1-2 TRBV2 TRBD1 few CATPGGQTTPDGYTF TGTGCCACCCCAGGGGGACAGACAACCCCCGATGGCTACACCTTC
TRBJ2-3 TRBV19 - - CASSTGTLTSTDTQYF TGTGCCAGTAGTACCGGGACTCTAACTAGCACAGATACGCAGTATTTT
TRBJ2-1 TRBV4-2 - - CASSQVRGTSNEQFF TGTGCCAGCAGCCAAGTTCGGGGAACCTCAAATGAGCAGTTCTTC
TRBJ2-4 TRBV2 - once CASMERVAKNIQYF TGTGCCAGCATGGAGCGAGTAGCCAAAAACATTCAGTACTTC
TRBJ1-6 TRBV6-5 - - CASSLQGPNSPLHF TGTGCCAGCAGCCTACAGGGCCCAAATTCACCCCTCCACTTT
TRBJ2-2 TRBV4-1 TRBD2 - CASSQVGLAGPTGELFF TGCGCCAGCAGCCAAGTTGGCCTAGCGGGGCCAACCGGGGAGCTGTTTTTT
TRBJ2-5 TRBV5-4 - - CASSPGGQGETQYF TGTGCCAGCAGCCCGGGTGGGCAGGGGGAGACCCAGTACTTC
TRBJ2-3 TRBV7-3 - once CASSPQPLQVPYTDTQYF TGTGCCAGCAGCCCCCAACCCCTACAGGTCCCCTACACAGATACGCAGTATTTT
TRBJ2-3 TRBV5-4 - - CASTTQGTRTDTQYF TGTGCCAGCACCACACAGGGAACCCGCACAGATACGCAGTATTTT
TRBJ1-1 TRBV5-1 TRBD1 - CASSLASGQGGTEAFF TGCGCCAGCAGCTTGGCGTCGGGACAGGGTGGCACTGAAGCTTTCTTT
TRBJ2-7 TRBV19 - - CASSPDSAFSYEQYF TGTGCCAGTAGCCCGGACAGCGCCTTCTCCTACGAGCAGTACTTC
TRBJ2-5 TRBV4-2 TRBD1 - CASSQDGTGRETQYF TGTGCCAGCAGCCAAGACGGGACAGGGAGGGAGACCCAGTACTTC
TRBJ1-2 TRBV4-2 - few CASSPSAGGVDYGYTF TGTGCCAGCAGCCCCTCCGCGGGGGGGGTAGACTATGGCTACACCTTC
TRBJ1-2 TRBV13 - few CASSLGRGSYGYTF TGTGCCAGCAGCTTAGGCAGGGGCAGCTATGGCTACACCTTC
TRBJ2-2 TRBV25-1 TRBD1 - CASRGPRQGEDTGELFF TGTGCCAGCAGGGGCCCCAGACAGGGGGAGGACACCGGGGAGCTGTTTTTT
TRBJ2-7 TRBV10-3 - - CANQGQGQVEQYF TGTGCCAACCAGGGGCAGGGTCAGGTCGAGCAGTACTTC
TRBJ1-1 TRBV10-1 - - CASTEGEAGLNTEAFF TGCGCCAGCACCGAAGGTGAGGCAGGGCTTAACACTGAAGCTTTCTTT
TRBJ2-7 TRBV10-2 TRBD2 once CASSLAEVNTYEQYF TGCGCCAGCAGCCTAGCGGAGGTGAACACCTACGAGCAGTACTTC
TRBJ1-1 TRBV6-4 - - CASSARGGTEAFF TGTGCCAGCAGTGCCCGGGGGGGCACTGAAGCTTTCTTT
TRBJ2-1 TRBV9 TRBD2 few CASSPRTSGSGFEQFF TGTGCCAGCAGCCCCCGGACTAGCGGGAGTGGTTTCGAGCAGTTCTTC
TRBJ2-6 TRBV18 - - CASSPTTQNVLTF TGTGCCAGCTCACCCACCACCCAGAACGTCCTGACTTTC
TRBJ2-3 TRBV7-2 - - CASSLVSGTDTQYF TGTGCCAGCAGCTTAGTTTCTGGCACAGATACGCAGTATTTT
TRBJ2-3 TRBV11-3 TRBD2 - CASSLGGLAGTTDTQYF TGTGCCAGCAGCTTAGGGGGACTAGCGGGAACCACAGATACGCAGTATTTT